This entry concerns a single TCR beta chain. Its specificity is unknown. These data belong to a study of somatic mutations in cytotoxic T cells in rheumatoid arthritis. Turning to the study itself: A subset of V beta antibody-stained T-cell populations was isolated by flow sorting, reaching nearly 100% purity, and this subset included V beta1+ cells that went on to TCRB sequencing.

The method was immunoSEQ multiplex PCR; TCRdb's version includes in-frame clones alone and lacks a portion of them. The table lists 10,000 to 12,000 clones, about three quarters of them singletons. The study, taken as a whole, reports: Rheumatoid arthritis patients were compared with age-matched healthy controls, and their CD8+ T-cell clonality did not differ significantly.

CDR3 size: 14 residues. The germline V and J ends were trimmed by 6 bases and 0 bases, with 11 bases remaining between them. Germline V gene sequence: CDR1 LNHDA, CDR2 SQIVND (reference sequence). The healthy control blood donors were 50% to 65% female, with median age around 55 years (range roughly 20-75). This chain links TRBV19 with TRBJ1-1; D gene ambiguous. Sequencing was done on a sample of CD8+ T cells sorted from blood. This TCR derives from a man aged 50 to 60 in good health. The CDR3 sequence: CASSPQWLNTEAFF. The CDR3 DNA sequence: TGTGCCAGTAGCCCCCAGTGGCTGAACACTGAAGCTTTCTTT.